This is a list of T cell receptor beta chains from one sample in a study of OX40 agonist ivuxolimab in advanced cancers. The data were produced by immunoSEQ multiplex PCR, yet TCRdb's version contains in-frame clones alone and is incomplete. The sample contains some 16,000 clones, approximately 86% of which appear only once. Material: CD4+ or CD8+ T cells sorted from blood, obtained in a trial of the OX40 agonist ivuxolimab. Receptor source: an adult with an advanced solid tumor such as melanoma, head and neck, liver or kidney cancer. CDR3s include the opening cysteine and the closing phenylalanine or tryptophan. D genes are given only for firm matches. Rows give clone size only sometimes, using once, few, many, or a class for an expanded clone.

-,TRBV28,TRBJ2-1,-,TGTGCCAGCAGTTTACAGGGGCTAGCACGGCAGTTCTTC,CASSLQGLARQFF
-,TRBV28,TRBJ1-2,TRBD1,TGTGCCAGCGCGGCAGGGGGCATTATTGGCTACACCTTC,CASAAGGIIGYTF
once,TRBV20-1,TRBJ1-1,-,TGCAGTGCTAGGGACAACACTGAAGCTTTCTTT,CSARDNTEAFF
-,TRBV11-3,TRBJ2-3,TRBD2,TGTGCCAGCAGCCTGGGACTAGCGGCAACAGGAGATACGCAGTATTTT,CASSLGLAATGDTQYF
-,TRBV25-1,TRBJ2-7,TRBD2,TGTGCAAGCCAGGGAACTAGCGGGAAGTACGAGCAGTACTTC,CASQGTSGKYEQYF
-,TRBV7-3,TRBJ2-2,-,TGTGCCAGCAGCTTAACTGGAACCGGGGAGCTGTTTTTT,CASSLTGTGELFF
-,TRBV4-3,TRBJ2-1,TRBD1,TGCGCCAGCAGCCAAGGTTTTACCGGGACAGGGGATGAGCAGTTCTTC,CASSQGFTGTGDEQFF
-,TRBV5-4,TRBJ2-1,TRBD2,TGTGCCAGCAGCGGAACTAGCGGGAGTTCCTACAATGAGCAGTTCTTC,CASSGTSGSSYNEQFF
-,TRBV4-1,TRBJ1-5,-,TGCGCCAGCAGCCTGGACAGAGGCGATCAGCCCCAGCATTTT,CASSLDRGDQPQHF
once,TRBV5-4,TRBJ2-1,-,TGTGCCAGCAGCCCTTCGGTGACAGGAACCTACAATGAGCAGTTCTTC,CASSPSVTGTYNEQFF
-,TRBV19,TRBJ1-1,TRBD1,TGTGCCAGTAGTAGCCGGACAGGAAACACTGAAGCTTTCTTT,CASSSRTGNTEAFF
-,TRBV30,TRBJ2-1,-,TGTGCCTGTAATACGGGACTGGGGGAGTTCTTC,CACNTGLGEFF
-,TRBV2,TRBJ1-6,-,TGTGCCAGCACCGAAGGGGTTGGCTATAATTCACCCCTCCACTTT,CASTEGVGYNSPLHF
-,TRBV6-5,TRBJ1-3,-,TGTGCCAGCAGTTACACTGCTCAGAGCTCTGGAAACACCATATATTTT,CASSYTAQSSGNTIYF
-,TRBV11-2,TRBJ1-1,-,TGTGCCAGCAGCTTAGCTTCAGGGGCGGGTTCGGCTTTCTTT,CASSLASGAGSAFF
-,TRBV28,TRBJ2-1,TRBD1,TGTGCCAGCAGTCCAGGACAGGGGGCCTACAATGAGCAGTTCTTC,CASSPGQGAYNEQFF
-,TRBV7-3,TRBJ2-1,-,TGTGCCAGCAGCTTAACGCGCGACAATGAGCAGTTCTTC,CASSLTRDNEQFF
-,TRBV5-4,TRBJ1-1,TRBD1,TGTGCCAGCAGCTTTTCCGGGACAGGGGGAACTGAAGCTTTCTTT,CASSFSGTGGTEAFF
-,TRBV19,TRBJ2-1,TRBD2,TGTGCCAGTAGCTTCGGGAGCGGGAGAGTCGGAAGGAATGAGCAGTTCTTC,CASSFGSGRVGRNEQFF
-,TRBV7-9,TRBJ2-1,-,TGTGCCAGCAGCGACGTACTAGTTTCCTACAATGAGCAGTTCTTC,CASSDVLVSYNEQFF
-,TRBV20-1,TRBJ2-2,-,TGCAGTGCTACCCGTGCCGGGGAGCTGTTTTTT,CSATRAGELFF
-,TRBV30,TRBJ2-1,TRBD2,TGTGCCTGGAGTCTGCTGGGCGGGAGGGTGAACAATGAGCAGTTCTTC,CAWSLLGGRVNNEQFF
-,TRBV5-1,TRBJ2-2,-,TGCGCCTCCACTCCCGGGGGGAACACCGGGGAGCTGTTTTTT,CASTPGGNTGELFF
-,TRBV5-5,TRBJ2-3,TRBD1,TGTGCCAGCAGCTTGGGGACAGGGGGCACAGATACGCAGTATTTT,CASSLGTGGTDTQYF
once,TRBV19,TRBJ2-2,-,TGTGCCAGTAGTCCCGCGGGACAGCTATCCACCGGGGAGCTGTTTTTT,CASSPAGQLSTGELFF
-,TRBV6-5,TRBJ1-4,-,TGTGCCAGCAGTTACTCGGGAGGGAGCTACGAAAAACTGTTTTTT,CASSYSGGSYEKLFF
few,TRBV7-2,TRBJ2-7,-,TGTGCCAGCAGCTTAGGGGTGGCGCAGTACTTC,CASSLGVAQYF
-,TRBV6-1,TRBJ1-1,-,TGTGCCAGCAGCAGGGGAACTGAAGCTTTCTTT,CASSRGTEAFF
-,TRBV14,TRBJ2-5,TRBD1,TGTGCCAGCAGCCTACGACAGGGTGGCCGAGAGACCCAGTACTTC,CASSLRQGGRETQYF
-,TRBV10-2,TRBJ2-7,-,TGCGCCAGCAGTGAATCGTACGAGCAGTACTTC,CASSESYEQYF
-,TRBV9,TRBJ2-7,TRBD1,TGTGCCAGCAGTTCAGACAGGGGCGCATACTCCTACGAGCAGTACTTC,CASSSDRGAYSYEQYF
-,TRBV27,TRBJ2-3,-,TGTGCCAGCACCGAGGCAGATACGCAGTATTTT,CASTEADTQYF
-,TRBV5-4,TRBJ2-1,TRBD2,TGTGCCAGCAGCTTGGAGGGGACTAGGGGGGTGTGGGAGCAGTTCTTC,CASSLEGTRGVWEQFF
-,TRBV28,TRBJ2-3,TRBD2,TGTGCCAGCAGTTCCCTGGGACTATCGGAGGTGGGAGATACGCAGTATTTT,CASSSLGLSEVGDTQYF
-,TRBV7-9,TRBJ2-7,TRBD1,TGTGCCAGCAGAGCTGGGACAGACGATCTTCACTACGAGCAGTACTTC,CASRAGTDDLHYEQYF
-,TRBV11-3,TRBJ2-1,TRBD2,TGTGCCAGCAGCCCCCTAGCGGGAGATGAGCAGTTCTTC,CASSPLAGDEQFF
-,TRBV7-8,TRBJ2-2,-,TGTGCCAGCAGCTTAAAAGGCGGGGAGCTGTTTTTT,CASSLKGGELFF
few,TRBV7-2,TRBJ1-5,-,TGTGCCAGCAGCTTTAGCAATCAGCCCCAGCATTTT,CASSFSNQPQHF
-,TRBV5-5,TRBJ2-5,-,TGTGCCAGCAGCTTGGCCGGTACGGGGCCAGAGACCCAGTACTTC,CASSLAGTGPETQYF
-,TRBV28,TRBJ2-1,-,TGTGCCAGCATGAGCTCCTACAATGAGCAGTTCTTC,CASMSSYNEQFF
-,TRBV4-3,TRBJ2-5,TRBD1,TGCGCCAGCAGCCAAGAGGACAGGGGTGGCGAGACCCAGTACTTC,CASSQEDRGGETQYF
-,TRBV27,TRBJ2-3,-,TGTGCCAGCAGGTCTTTTGGGGTGACAGATACGCAGTATTTT,CASRSFGVTDTQYF